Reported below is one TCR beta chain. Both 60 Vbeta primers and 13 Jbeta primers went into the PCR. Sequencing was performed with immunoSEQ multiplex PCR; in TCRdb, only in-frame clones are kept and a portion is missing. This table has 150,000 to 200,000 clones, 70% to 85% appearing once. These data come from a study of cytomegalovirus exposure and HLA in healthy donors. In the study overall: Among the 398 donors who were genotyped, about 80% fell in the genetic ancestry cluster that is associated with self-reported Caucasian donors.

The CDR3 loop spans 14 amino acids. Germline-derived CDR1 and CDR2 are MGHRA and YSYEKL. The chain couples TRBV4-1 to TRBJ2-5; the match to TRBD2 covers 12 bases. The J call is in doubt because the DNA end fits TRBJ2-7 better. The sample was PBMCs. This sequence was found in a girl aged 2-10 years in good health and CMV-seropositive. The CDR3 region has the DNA TGCGCCAGCAGCCCTAGCGGGGGGGCGCGCGAGCAGTACTTC. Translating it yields CASSPSGGAREQYF.